This T cell receptor (beta chain) was obtained from a study of blood T cell repertoires in COVID-19. Study-wide context: The United States, Italy and Spain were the sources of the acute and convalescent COVID-19 samples. Nucleic acid was either cDNA or gDNA, and it came from T cells, B-cell-depleted T cells, or PBMCs.

The germline V gene encodes CDR1 MDHEN and CDR2 SYDVKM. The J segment lost 5 bases and the V segment lost 5 bases, leaving 9 bases of the junction unmatched. The CDR3 has 16 amino acids. Authors' data handling: Counts of nucleated cells, estimated from reference gene primer amplification, were obtained. The method was immunoSEQ multiplex PCR; TCRdb's version includes in-frame clones alone and lacks a portion of them. Clone size and V and J calls were adopted from that table, with D and trimming inferred from the DNA. Of roughly 72,000 clones in the sample, 80% were seen once. The receptor was isolated from a man aged 65 to 85 who had recovered from COVID-19. This chain joins TRBV28 and TRBJ1-5; 10 positions agree with TRBD1. The source material was peripheral blood. The CDR3 sequence: CASSLGGTGVHQPQHF. The CDR3 coding sequence is TGTGCCAGCAGTCTCGGTGGGACAGGGGTCCATCAGCCCCAGCATTTT.